These 3 T cell receptor beta chains share one sample of origin, sequenced in a study of blood T cells in healthy people across ages. PCR was performed a second time for about 6 to 11 cycles using a sample-barcoded 5' primer and a J-beta primer mix. MiXCR, run by TCRdb on the 5' RACE reads, gives a single entry per CDR3 protein. Of approximately 730,000 distinct CDR3 sequences in the sample, around 40% were seen once. Specimen: blood. Receptors originate from a woman aged 60 to 75 in good health.

This clonotype has a handful of counts. The V call is TRBV11-2, the J call TRBJ2-5, with D uncertain. Germline CDR1 reads SGHAT; CDR2 reads FQNNGV. The CDR3 runs 15 residues. Trimming removed 1 base at V and 5 bases at J, with 14 bases between. In nucleotides, the CDR3 is TGTGCCAGCAGCTTAGTGGTGGGATTCAGGGAGACCCAGTACTTC. Translated, it gives CASSLVVGFRETQYF. The variable domain in full, completed from reference TRBV11-2 and TRBJ2-5, reads EAGVAQSPRYKIIEKRQSVAFWCNPISGHATLYWYQQILGQGPKLLIQFQNNGVVDDSQLPKDRFSAERLKGVDSTLKIQPAKLEDSAVYLCASSLVVGFRETQYFGPGTRLLVL.

In this sample, this clonotype turned up many times. The rearrangement links TRBV2 to TRBJ2-7; D unclear. The CDR3 has 11 residues. V lost 6 bases to trimming and J lost 3 bases, with 6 bases between them. Germline lookup yields CDR1 SNHLY and CDR2 FYNNEI. The CDR3 coding sequence is TGTGCCAGCAGCGGTTACTACGAGCAGTACTTC. Translating it yields CASSGYYEQYF.

The chain combines TRBV5-1 with TRBJ2-4, with D possibly being TRBD2 (5 bases). The J call may not be correct, given that the DNA end is closer to TRBJ2-7. This CDR3 has 15 residues. Germline assignment: CDR1 SGHRS and CDR2 YFSETQ. This chain's CDR3 is CASSLGTGIGYEQYF. The CDR3 coding sequence is TGCGCCAGCAGCTTGGGTACGGGGATTGGCTACGAGCAGTACTTC.